This TCR beta chain was recovered during a study of control samples from healthy donors and cancer patients. The CDR3 extends over 16 amino acids. Germline assignment: CDR1 DFQATT and CDR2 SNEGSKA (reference sequence). Losses at the gene ends were 3 bases for V and 2 bases for J; bases not matched to a gene: 10. TCRdb keeps only in-frame clones here, not all; method: immunoSEQ multiplex PCR. The data contain over 100,000 clones, about 87% of them singletons. This chain links TRBV20-1 with TRBJ2-3, with TRBD2 matching 8 bases. Sequencing was done on a sample of blood. The receptor's source is a man in his forties in good health. CDR3 DNA sequence: TGCAGTGCTAGTAGTCGTGCTAGCGGGTACACAGATACGCAGTATTTT. Translation gives CSASSRASGYTDTQYF.